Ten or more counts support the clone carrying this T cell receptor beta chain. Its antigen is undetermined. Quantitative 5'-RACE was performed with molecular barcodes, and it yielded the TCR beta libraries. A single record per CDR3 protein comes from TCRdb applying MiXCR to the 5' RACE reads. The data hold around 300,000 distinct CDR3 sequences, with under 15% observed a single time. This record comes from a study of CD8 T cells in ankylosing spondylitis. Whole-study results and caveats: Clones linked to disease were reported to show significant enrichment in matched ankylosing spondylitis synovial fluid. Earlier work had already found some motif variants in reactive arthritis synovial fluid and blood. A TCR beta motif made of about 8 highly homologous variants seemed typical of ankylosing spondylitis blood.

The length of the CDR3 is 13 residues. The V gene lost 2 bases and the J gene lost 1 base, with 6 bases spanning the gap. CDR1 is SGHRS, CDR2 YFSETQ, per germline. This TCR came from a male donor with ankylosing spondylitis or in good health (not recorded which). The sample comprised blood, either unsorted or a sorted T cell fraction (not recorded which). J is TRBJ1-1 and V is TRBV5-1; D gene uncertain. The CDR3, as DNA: TGCGCCAGCAGCTTATCAAGGAACACTGAAGCTTTCTTT. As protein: CASSLSRNTEAFF. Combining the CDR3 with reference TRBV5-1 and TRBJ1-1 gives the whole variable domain KAGVTQTPRYLIKTRGQQVTLSCSPISGHRSVSWYQQTPGQGLQFLFEYFSETQRNKGNFPGRFSGRQFSNSRSEMNVSTLELGDSALYLCASSLSRNTEAFFGQGTRLTVV.